These 15 T cell receptor beta chains originate from one sample sequenced in a study of blood T cell repertoires in COVID-19. Generated by immunoSEQ multiplex PCR, the TCRdb table keeps only in-frame clones and is missing some. The table has about 130,000 clones, approximately 90% seen once; the top ten hold about 17%. Sequenced: peripheral blood. The receptors were sampled from a man in his fifties or sixties with active or convalescent COVID-19.

CDR3 nucleotides: TGTGCCAGCAGGGAGACAGGGGGCACCGGGGAGCTGTTTTTT. This sequence encodes CASRETGGTGELFF. The rearrangement uses TRBV3-1 (or the pseudogene TRBV3-2) and TRBJ2-2, with 9 bases lining up with TRBD1. The trim removed 6 bases at V and 4 bases at J, leaving 3 bases unmatched. The CDR3 has 14 amino acids. Per the germline V gene, CDR1 is LGHDT and CDR2 is YNNKEL (reference sequence).

V and J are TRBV6-5 and TRBJ2-7; 9 bases align to TRBD1. V gave up 3 bases and J gave up 7 bases; unmatched junction bases: 7. Germline V gene lookup returns CDR1 MNHEY and CDR2 SVGAGI. This CDR3 is 14 amino acids long. The CDR3 is CASSYGTGSQEQYF. In DNA, the CDR3 is TGTGCCAGCAGTTATGGGACAGGGAGTCAGGAGCAGTACTTC.

The gene calls are TRBV11-2 and TRBJ1-5; D is unresolved. This CDR3 region has 13 residues. The germline CDR1 and CDR2 sequences are SGHAT and FQNNGV. With 5 bases removed from V and 0 bases from J, the gap between germline ends came to 5 bases. In nucleotides, the CDR3 is TGTGCCAGCAGCCCGTATAGCAATCAGCCCCAGCATTTT. Translating it yields CASSPYSNQPQHF.

This chain connects TRBV19 to TRBJ1-6; 7 bases fit TRBD1. The trim removed 5 bases at V and 7 bases at J, leaving 5 bases unmatched. The CDR3 runs 14 residues. The germline gives CDR1 LNHDA, CDR2 SQIVND (reference sequence). The CDR3 nucleotides read TGTGCCAGTAGTCTGACAGGGAACAATTCACCCCTCCACTTT. It translates to CASSLTGNNSPLHF.

The V and J genes are TRBV7-9 and TRBJ2-1; D is unclear. Germline CDR1 SEHNR, CDR2 FQNEAQ (reference sequence). Trimming took 8 bases from V and 0 from J, leaving 8 bases between them. The CDR3 has 13 amino acids. This chain's CDR3 is CASSSSSYNEQFF. CDR3 nucleotides: TGTGCCAGCTCTTCTAGCTCCTACAATGAGCAGTTCTTC.

This chain links TRBV5-1 with TRBJ2-7, with 9 bases fitting TRBD1. Germline V gene sequence: CDR1 SGHRS, CDR2 YFSETQ. Unmatched junction bases numbered 10, after V lost 4 bases and J lost 5 bases. This CDR3 has 15 residues. CDR3 nucleotide sequence: TGCGCCAGCAGCCTGGGACAGGGCAGGGGAAACGAGCAGTACTTC. This gives the protein CASSLGQGRGNEQYF.

This clone was seen only once. The genes are TRBV18 and TRBJ2-7, with TRBD2 identical over 8 bases. The CDR3 is made up of 14 amino acids. V was pared by 3 bases and J by 10 bases, with 11 bases of the junction left unmatched. Germline CDR1 reads KGHSH; CDR2 reads LQKENI. The CDR3 is CASSPGTSSEYQYF. The CDR3 nucleotides read TGTGCCAGCTCACCCGGGACTAGTAGTGAGTATCAGTACTTC. The full variable domain, in which reference TRBV18 and TRBJ2-7 provide the parts outside the CDR3, is NAGVMQNPRHLVRRRGQEARLRCSPMKGHSHVYWYRQLPEEGLKFMVYLQKENIIDESGMPKERFSAEFPKEGPSILRIQQVVRGDSAAYFCASSPGTSSEYQYFGPGTRLTVT.

J is TRBJ2-3 and V is TRBV3-1 (or the pseudogene TRBV3-2), with D perhaps TRBD2 (5 bases). Trimming cost V 0 bases and J 2 bases, with 9 bases left between them. There are 15 residues in the CDR3. Germline-derived CDR1 and CDR2 are LGHDT and YNNKEL (reference sequence). As DNA, the CDR3 is TGTGCCAGCAGCCAAGACAAGCGGCCCACAGATACGCAGTATTTT. It is translated as CASSQDKRPTDTQYF.

The chain combines TRBV12-5 with TRBJ2-7; 8 bases align to TRBD1. The CDR3 contains 14 residues. Germline-derived CDR1 and CDR2 are LGHNT and FRNRAP. The V gene end was trimmed by 5 bases and the J gene end by 6 bases; junction bases not matched to a gene: 9. The CDR3 coding sequence is TGTGCTAGTGGTGACGGACAGGGACGAGGCGAGCAGTACTTC. It specifies CASGDGQGRGEQYF.

The gene calls are TRBV5-6 and TRBJ1-2; 10 nucleotides line up with TRBD1. With 3 bases clipped from V and 14 bases from J, the junction kept 4 bases outside the gene matches. Germline lookup yields CDR1 SGHDT and CDR2 YYEEEE. The CDR3 runs 11 residues. Here the CDR3 reads CASSSGQGGTF. CDR3 in DNA: TGTGCCAGCAGCTCTGGACAGGGGGGAACCTTC.

The chain couples TRBV6-5 to TRBJ1-1; D is ambiguous. The germline V gene encodes CDR1 MNHEY and CDR2 SVGAGI. Trimming took off 6 bases at V and 10 bases at J, with 18 bases between the two ends. The CDR3 sequence is 13 residues long. The CDR3 loop reads CASSPTSARGAFF. The CDR3 DNA sequence: TGTGCCAGCAGCCCAACTTCGGCCCGGGGAGCTTTCTTT.

The V gene is TRBV11-2, the J gene TRBJ2-7; 9 nucleotides align to TRBD1. In germline, CDR1 is SGHAT, CDR2 FQNNGV. There are 15 residues in the CDR3. Trimming removed 1 base from V and 3 bases from J; junction bases left unmatched: 4. The CDR3 protein is CASSLGATGGYEQYF. In nucleotides, the CDR3 is TGTGCCAGCAGCTTAGGAGCGACAGGGGGCTACGAGCAGTACTTC.

The chain combines TRBV4-2 with TRBJ2-6; 8 nucleotides line up with TRBD2. The germline gives CDR1 LGHNA, CDR2 YNFKEQ. V lost 0 bases to trimming and J lost 4 bases; unmatched junction nucleotides: 14. CDR3 size: 20 residues. The CDR3 nucleotides are TGTGCCAGCAGCCAAGATGCCGGGACTAGGAGCATCGCCGGGGCCAACGTCCTGACTTTC. Its translation is CASSQDAGTRSIAGANVLTF.

The gene calls are TRBV7-8 and TRBJ1-5, with 7 bases lining up with TRBD1. This CDR3 is 17 amino acids long. Germline CDR1 SGHVS, CDR2 FQNEAQ. V lost 6 bases to trimming and J lost 3 bases; unmatched junction nucleotides: 14. The CDR3 bases are TGTGCCAGCAGTAGCGTAGGGACAGCCTTTGACAATCAGCCCCAGCATTTT. Protein: CASSSVGTAFDNQPQHF.

The V call is TRBV5-8, the J call TRBJ1-4; 8 bases match TRBD1. Trimming at V came to 4 bases and at J to 6 bases, leaving 8 bases not matched to a gene. This CDR3 spans 15 amino acids. Germline-derived CDR1 and CDR2 are SGHTS and YDEGEE. CDR3 loop: CASSRGTGRDEKLFF. The DNA of the CDR3 is TGTGCCAGCAGCCGCGGGACAGGTCGCGATGAAAAACTGTTTTTT.